This T cell receptor beta chain was profiled in a study of beta chain features in type 1 diabetes. Whole-study findings and limits: Individuals with type 1 diabetes displayed fewer insertions and more deletions at VDJ junctions. Among patients, naive, central memory and Treg TCRB repertoires appeared more similar than among healthy donors. TCRB CDR3 length was moderately but significantly reduced in all four CD4+ subsets of Type 1 diabetes patients.

This clone was recorded only once. The antigen remains unidentified. The sequenced template was cDNA made from the entire isolated RNA. Data came from immunoSEQ multiplex PCR; TCRdb stores just in-frame clones and leaves some out. The top ten clones hold approximately 6.7% of a sample with around 300,000 clones, 12% to 15% of them seen once. The ends lost 7 bases at V and 7 bases at J; junction bases unmatched: 14. This CDR3 is 16 amino acids long. Germline-derived CDR1 and CDR2 are SGHTA and FQGNSA. The TCR was taken from a man aged 25 to 40 in good health. The sample comprised central memory CD4+ T cells from blood. J is TRBJ2-1 and V is TRBV7-2; 9 bases match TRBD2. CDR3 loop: CASNLAGTNGRNEQFF. CDR3 nucleotide sequence: TGTGCCAGCAATCTAGCGGGGACGAACGGGAGAAATGAGCAGTTCTTC. Full variable domain (outside the CDR3, taken from reference TRBV7-2 and TRBJ2-1): GAGVSQSPSNKVTEKGKDVELRCDPISGHTALYWYRQSLGQGLEFLIYFQGNSAPDKSGLPSDRFSAERTGGSVSTLTIQRTQQEDSAVYLCASNLAGTNGRNEQFFGPGTRLTVL.